This T cell receptor (beta chain) originates from a study of T cell responses to AZD1222 COVID-19 vaccine. Some clones are missing from TCRdb's copy, which holds only in-frame ones; the method was immunoSEQ multiplex PCR. The profile shows around 260,000 clones, approximately 93% of them singletons. Study results and limitations: Baseline seropositivity characterized only a handful of AZD1222 recipients. Sampled repertoires all dated from after the peak T cell response.

For this clone: Its antigen remains unidentified.

The sequencing used peripheral blood, collected on day 0 of AZD1222 vaccination. The sequence was collected from an adult in good health.

The CDR3 coding sequence is TGTGCCAGCAGCCCTTGGACACTCAGCTCCTACGAGCAGTACTTC. This encodes CASSPWTLSSYEQYF. V gene TRBV5-6 combines with J gene TRBJ2-7; maybe TRBD1 (5 bases). The V gene's germline CDR1 is SGHDT and CDR2 YYEEEE. Trimming shortened V by 4 bases and J by 0 bases, and 14 bases separated the two germline ends. This CDR3 region has 15 residues.